A single sample is the source of the 16 T cell receptor beta chains below, sequenced in a study of blood T cell repertoires in COVID-19. This table comes from immunoSEQ multiplex PCR, and its TCRdb copy is limited to in-frame clones, with some not included. The top ten hold roughly 0.9% of the sample, which has fewer than 600,000 clones, approximately 89% seen once. Sequenced sample: peripheral blood. Every receptor here comes from a man in his late teens or twenties with COVID-19, enrolled during active disease.

This chain uses TRBV10-3 with TRBJ1-4; D is undetermined. V shed 6 bases and J shed 3 bases, with 11 bases lying between them. The germline V gene encodes CDR1 ENHRY and CDR2 SYGVKD. The CDR3 length is 14 residues. In DNA form, the CDR3 reads TGTGCCATCAGCGCCGGGGTACCTAATGAAAAACTGTTTTTT. This encodes CAISAGVPNEKLFF.

V and J are TRBV27 and TRBJ1-1; possibly TRBD1 for D (6 bases). Germline V gene sequence: CDR1 MNHEY, CDR2 SMNVEV (reference sequence). CDR3 length: 16 residues. Trimming cost V 2 bases and J 5 bases, with 18 bases left between them. CDR3 in amino acids: CASSLIGGRGGTEAFF. The CDR3, as DNA: TGTGCCAGCAGTTTAATAGGCGGCAGGGGAGGGACTGAAGCTTTCTTT.

This clone was found a few times. The DNA for the CDR3 is TGTGCCAGCAGTTACCGGGACTTGAGGGAGCAGTACTTC. Its protein product is CASSYRDLREQYF. The V call is TRBV6-2 or TRBV6-3, the J call TRBJ2-7, with a weak D call TRBD2 (6 bases). Germline V lookup: CDR1 MNHEY, CDR2 SVGEGT. V shed 2 bases and J shed 7 bases, with 12 bases lying between them. CDR3 size: 13 residues.

This clone was detected only once. V gene TRBV10-3 combines with J gene TRBJ2-5, with TRBD2 matching 11 bases. The germline CDR1 and CDR2 sequences are ENHRY and SYGVKD. Trimming cost V 2 bases and J 5 bases; bases outside gene matches: 4. The CDR3 consists of 15 residues. CDR3 nucleotides: TGTGCCATCAGTGAGCCCGGACTAGCGGGTGAGACCCAGTACTTC. Residues: CAISEPGLAGETQYF.

The chain employs TRBV28 and TRBJ2-7; no clear D. Germline CDR1 MDHEN, CDR2 SYDVKM. V lost 2 bases and J 4 bases, leaving 12 bases between the germline ends. The length of the CDR3 is 14 residues. CDR3 sequence: CASSLPRGIYEQYF. Written as DNA, the CDR3 is TGTGCCAGCAGTTTACCGAGAGGAATTTACGAGCAGTACTTC.

The V and J genes are TRBV27 and TRBJ2-1, with no clear D. Trimming removed 6 bases from V and 10 bases from J, with 13 bases in between. CDR1 is MNHEY, CDR2 SMNVEV, per germline (reference sequence). The CDR3 contains 12 residues. The DNA of the CDR3 is TGTGCCAGCAGCCGAAACGCGGCCGAGCAGTTCTTC. Translated: CASSRNAAEQFF.

V and J are TRBV25-1 and TRBJ2-1; 12 bases align to TRBD2. Germline V gene lookup returns CDR1 MGHDK and CDR2 SYGVNS. V lost 6 bases and J lost 9; bases outside the gene matches: 9. The CDR3 sequence is 15 residues long. CDR3 bases: TGTGCCAGCAGCCTTACTAGCGGGGGGTTAGTTGAGCAGTTCTTC. Translated: CASSLTSGGLVEQFF.

This clone was found once. The gene calls are TRBV12-3 or TRBV12-4 and TRBJ2-7; maybe TRBD1 (5 bases). This CDR3 spans 12 amino acids. Deletions cut 5 bases from V and 3 bases from J, with 8 bases between. CDR3 in amino acids: CASSRQFYEQYF. The CDR3, as DNA: TGTGCCAGCAGTAGACAGTTCTACGAGCAGTACTTC.

The V gene is TRBV11-3, the J gene TRBJ2-3; TRBD2 matches 14 bases. The CDR3 totals 18 residues. CDR1 and CDR2 (germline): SGHNT, YENEEA. J gave up 5 bases and V 1 base, and 8 bases lay outside the gene matches. CDR3 bases: TGTGCCAGCAGCTTAGGGACAGGGACTAGCGGGAGTAAAGATACGCAGTATTTT. It encodes CASSLGTGTSGSKDTQYF.

V usage is TRBV30 and J usage is TRBJ1-1; D is uncertain. V shed 4 bases and J shed 0 bases, with 6 bases lying between them. Germline values: CDR1 GTSNPN, CDR2 SVGIG (reference sequence). The CDR3 length is 12 residues. As DNA, the CDR3 is TGTGCCTGGAATAGTGTGAACACTGAAGCTTTCTTT. It translates to CAWNSVNTEAFF.

The chain uses TRBV10-2 and TRBJ2-5, with 12 positions matching TRBD2. V was clipped by 10 bases and J by 5 bases; unmatched bases: 11. Germline V lookup: CDR1 WSHSY, CDR2 SAAADI. The CDR3 runs to 15 residues. CDR3 coding DNA: TGCGCCATAAGCCCTAGCGGGGGGGCTCGGGAGACCCAGTACTTC. This encodes CAISPSGGARETQYF.

This clone was recorded a few times. The V gene is TRBV10-1, the J gene TRBJ1-1; 10 bases are shared with TRBD1. The CDR3 extends over 14 amino acids. V shed 9 bases, J shed 4 bases, and the junction held 8 bases outside the gene matches. Germline V gene lookup returns CDR1 WNHNN and CDR2 SYGVQD (reference sequence). The CDR3 protein is CARAGDRGCTEAFF. DNA of the CDR3: TGCGCCAGGGCCGGGGACAGGGGTTGCACTGAAGCTTTCTTT.

The chain employs TRBV2 and TRBJ1-2; D call uncertain. This CDR3 is 11 amino acids long. Per the germline V gene, CDR1 is SNHLY and CDR2 is FYNNEI. Trimming left V 8 bases short and J 0 bases short, with 4 bases between. Here the CDR3 reads CASRANYGYTF. Here the CDR3 DNA reads TGTGCCAGCCGGGCTAACTATGGCTACACCTTC.

Turning to this clone: A junction boundary mismatches the germline segment, possibly from a read error. The rearrangement uses TRBV7-7 and TRBJ2-3; TRBD2 matches at 10 bases. The CDR3 totals 15 residues. The germline gives CDR1 SSHAT, CDR2 FNYEAQ (reference sequence). Here the CDR3 reads CASSLIAGGPDTQYF. The CDR3 nucleotides are TGTGCTAGCAGCTTAATAGCGGGAGGCCCAGATACGCAGTATTTT.

The sample holds one count of this clone. V and J are TRBV27 and TRBJ1-6; D remains unclear. V lost 3 bases and J lost 7, with 10 bases in between. The CDR3 is 14 amino acids. CDR1 and CDR2 from the germline V gene are MNHEY and SMNVEV (reference sequence). As DNA, the CDR3 is TGTGCCAGCAGTTTCACGCTAGCGAATTCACCCCTCCACTTT. Translated, it gives CASSFTLANSPLHF.

The rearrangement links TRBV24-1 to TRBJ2-3, with D unresolved. Germline-derived CDR1 and CDR2 are KGHDR and SFDVKD. The CDR3 runs to 15 residues. Trimming removed 0 bases at V and 3 bases at J, with 9 bases between. The CDR3 DNA is TGTGCCACCAGTGATTTGCCGGCGGAAACAGATACGCAGTATTTT. It yields the protein CATSDLPAETDTQYF.